The next 15 T cell receptor beta chains were all read from a single sample in a study of blood T cell repertoires in COVID-19. Using immunoSEQ multiplex PCR, the repertoire was profiled, and TCRdb retains in-frame clones only, with some absent. The sample contains about 200,000 clones, around 81% of which appear only once. The sequenced sample consisted of peripheral blood. Receptors were obtained from a man between 60 and 70 years old with COVID-19, enrolled during active disease.

V gene TRBV7-2 combines with J gene TRBJ2-5; 7 nucleotides agree with TRBD1. The CDR3 is made up of 16 amino acids. The germline V gene encodes CDR1 SGHTA and CDR2 FQGNSA. V trimming: 1 base; J trimming: 5 bases; junction bases outside the gene matches: 10. CDR3 loop: CASSLGLNRGVETQYF. As DNA, the CDR3 is TGTGCCAGCAGCTTAGGATTAAACAGGGGTGTGGAGACCCAGTACTTC.

J is TRBJ1-5 and V is TRBV28; 9 bases agree with TRBD1. J was trimmed by 2 bases and V by 6 bases; bases with no gene match: 5. The CDR3 totals 15 residues. The V gene's germline CDR1 is MDHEN and CDR2 SYDVKM. CDR3 region: CASRSQGAGNQPQHF. As DNA, the CDR3 is TGTGCCAGCAGGTCACAGGGGGCGGGCAATCAGCCCCAGCATTTT.

J is TRBJ2-1 and V is TRBV5-1; TRBD1 aligns across 8 bases. CDR3 size: 13 residues. Germline CDR1 is SGHRS and CDR2 is YFSETQ. V was clipped by 4 bases and J by 8 bases; unmatched bases: 5. The CDR3 nucleotides read TGCGCCAGCAGCAGGGGACAGGACTATGAGCAGTTCTTC. It yields the protein CASSRGQDYEQFF.

This sequence joins TRBV28 and TRBJ2-3; 11 bases line up with TRBD1. The CDR3 loop spans 16 amino acids. Trimming at V came to 4 bases and at J to 3 bases, leaving 6 bases not matched to a gene. Germline CDR1 reads MDHEN; CDR2 reads SYDVKM. The DNA of the CDR3 is TGTGCCAGCAGTTCCCAGGACAGGGGGCGTACAGATACGCAGTATTTT. Translation gives CASSSQDRGRTDTQYF.

V gene TRBV30 combines with J gene TRBJ1-1; D gene ambiguous. Trimming removed 0 bases at V and 4 bases at J, with 15 bases between. Germline CDR1 is GTSNPN and CDR2 is SVGIG (reference sequence). The CDR3 extends over 15 amino acids. CDR3 bases: TGTGCCTGGAGTGTTTTGAGTAGCTCGAGCACTGAAGCTTTCTTT. This codes for CAWSVLSSSSTEAFF.

The V and J genes are TRBV5-4 and TRBJ2-1; 7 bases fit TRBD1. The CDR3 has 15 amino acids. Trimming at V came to 4 bases and at J to 5 bases, leaving 9 bases not matched to a gene. Looked up from germline, CDR1 is SGHNT and CDR2 is YYREEE (reference sequence). The CDR3 loop is CASSVGTAKNNEQFF. CDR3 DNA: TGTGCCAGCAGCGTTGGGACAGCAAAAAACAATGAGCAGTTCTTC. Complete variable domain (other parts from reference TRBV5-4 and TRBJ2-1): ETGVTQSPTHLIKTRGQQVTLRCSSQSGHNTVSWYQQALGQGPQFIFQYYREEENGRGNFPPRFSGLQFPNYSSELNVNALELDDSALYLCASSVGTAKNNEQFFGPGTRLTVL.

The chain combines TRBV18 with TRBJ1-3, with a tentative D call TRBD1 (6 bases). Trimming removed 8 bases from V and 3 bases from J, with 17 bases in between. The CDR3 sequence is 15 residues long. Germline-derived CDR1 and CDR2 are KGHSH and LQKENI. CDR3 region: CASAFSGQLGNTIYF. In DNA form, the CDR3 reads TGTGCCAGCGCGTTCTCGGGACAACTTGGAAACACCATATATTTT.

This clone was counted once. The CDR3 loop is CASTPWETLDIYGYTF. In DNA form, the CDR3 reads TGTGCCAGCACCCCTTGGGAGACTCTAGATATTTATGGCTACACCTTC. J is TRBJ1-2 and V is TRBV7-9; D gene unclear. In germline, CDR1 is SEHNR, CDR2 FQNEAQ (reference sequence). The CDR3 consists of 16 residues. V shed 7 bases and J shed 5 bases, with 23 bases lying between them.

This clone was seen more than once but under ten times. The CDR3 loop reads CSVGGGTMNTEAFF. The CDR3 bases are TGCAGCGTTGGAGGGGGTACCATGAACACTGAAGCTTTCTTT. This chain connects TRBV29-1 to TRBJ1-1; a possible D gene is TRBD1 (6 bases). V was clipped by 4 bases and J by 0 bases, with 12 bases between them. CDR1 and CDR2 from the germline V gene are SQVTM and ANQGSEA. The CDR3 length is 14 residues.

This sequence joins TRBV9 and TRBJ1-2; D ambiguous. CDR3 length equals 13 residues. Germline V gene sequence: CDR1 SGDLS, CDR2 YYNGEE. V lost 4 bases, J lost 4 bases, and 11 bases lay in between. CDR3 loop: CASSSLSSYGYTF. The CDR3 DNA reads TGTGCCAGCAGCTCCCTCTCGTCCTATGGCTACACCTTC.

The rearrangement uses TRBV6-5 and TRBJ1-4; D possibly corresponds to TRBD1 (6 bases). Germline loops: CDR1 MNHEY, CDR2 SVGAGI. The CDR3 is 13 residues long. V dropped 7 bases and J dropped 8 bases, with 14 bases sitting between them. In DNA, the CDR3 is TGTGCCAGCAACAGGGAGCTATGGGAAAAACTGTTTTTT. Its protein is CASNRELWEKLFF.

This chain joins TRBV11-2 and TRBJ2-7, with 8 bases aligning to TRBD2. CDR3 size: 18 residues. The germline V gene encodes CDR1 SGHAT and CDR2 FQNNGV. The V gene end was trimmed by 1 base and the J gene end by 1 base; junction bases not matched to a gene: 12. The CDR3 DNA sequence: TGTGCCAGCAGCTTAGTGCTCTCCAGCGGGAGATATTCCTACGAGCAGTACTTC. It specifies CASSLVLSSGRYSYEQYF.

The chain employs TRBV5-1 and TRBJ2-5; 15 nucleotides line up with TRBD2. The CDR3 has 16 residues. The V segment lost 4 bases and the J segment 2 bases; nucleotides outside the gene matches: 3. Germline lookup yields CDR1 SGHRS and CDR2 YFSETQ. Here the CDR3 reads CASSAGLAGGQETQYF. The CDR3 coding sequence is TGCGCCAGCAGCGCCGGACTAGCGGGAGGGCAAGAGACCCAGTACTTC.

The chain combines TRBV12-3 or TRBV12-4 with TRBJ1-6; 7 nucleotides line up with TRBD1. This CDR3 comprises 13 residues. Trimming at V came to 8 bases and at J to 8 bases, leaving 6 bases not matched to a gene. CDR3 DNA sequence: TGTGCCAGCCTAAGGGACAGTTATTCACCCCTCCACTTT. Translated, it gives CASLRDSYSPLHF.

This clone came up once. The chain recombines TRBV5-1 with TRBJ1-5; TRBD1 matches at 7 bases. Germline trimming cut 3 bases from V and 4 bases from J; bases unmatched to any gene: 7. The CDR3 runs 15 residues. In germline, CDR1 is SGHRS, CDR2 YFSETQ. The CDR3 reads CASSSTGTANQPQHF. The DNA for the CDR3 is TGCGCCAGCAGCTCGACCGGGACAGCAAATCAGCCCCAGCATTTT.